A selection of T cell receptor beta chains follows, all from one sample in a study of technical replicates of blood from several donors. Sequencing was performed with immunoSEQ multiplex PCR; in TCRdb, only in-frame clones are kept and a portion is missing. This sample has around 70,000 clones, with around 95% found just once. The sequenced sample was T cells isolated from PBMCs. The receptors here all came from a human donor in good health. Both conserved end residues are part of each CDR3. The D gene is left open where the match is weak. Clone size appears in some rows only: once, few, many, or a class for an expanded clone.

TRBD1,18,NA,TRBV4-2,TRBJ1-5,TGTGCCAGCAGCCAAGACCCGGACAGGGGGACGGGCAATCAGCCCCAGCATTTT,CASSQDPDRGTGNQPQHF
TRBD1,16,NA,TRBV5-1,TRBJ2-5,TGCGCCAGCAGCTTGGTATGGGACAGGGTCCAAGAGACCCAGTACTTC,CASSLVWDRVQETQYF
TRBD1,14,NA,TRBV19,TRBJ2-2,TGTGCCAGTAGCGGGACAGGGGGCCCCGGGGAGCTGTTTTTT,CASSGTGGPGELFF
NA,18,NA,TRBV4-1,TRBJ1-1,TGCGCCAGCAGCCAGCCAGAACGACAGGCCTTCTTGAACACTGAAGCTTTCTTT,CASSQPERQAFLNTEAFF
NA,14,NA,TRBV5-6,TRBJ2-2,TGTGCCAGCAGCCGCGAACGAAACACCGGGGAGCTGTTTTTT,CASSRERNTGELFF
NA,16,once,TRBV28,TRBJ2-1,TGTGCCAGCAGTTTAAGGTGGCGGGGAGAGGGGAATGAGCAGTTCTTC,CASSLRWRGEGNEQFF
TRBD1,14,NA,TRBV27,TRBJ2-3,TGTGCCAGCCGCCCGGGACAGGGGACAGATACGCAGTATTTT,CASRPGQGTDTQYF
NA,15,NA,TRBV2,TRBJ2-7,TGTGCCAGCAGTGAACTCCCCAGGGGACTAAACGAGCAGTACTTC,CASSELPRGLNEQYF
TRBD2,19,NA,TRBV29-1,TRBJ2-1,TGCAGCGGAACGCCTGGGACTAGCGGGAGCGCTAGCTCCTACAATGAGCAGTTCTTC,CSGTPGTSGSASSYNEQFF
TRBD1,14,NA,TRBV6-5,TRBJ1-6,TGTGCCAGCAGACAGGGGGCGCGGAATTCACCCCTCCACTTT,CASRQGARNSPLHF
TRBD1,18,NA,TRBV27,TRBJ1-6,TGTGCCAGCAGTTTTCAACAGGGGGCGAGCTCCTATAATTCACCCCTCCACTTT,CASSFQQGASSYNSPLHF
NA,16,NA,TRBV19,TRBJ2-7,TGTGCCAGTAGTTCGTTTTCGGGACAATTCTCCTACGAGCAGTACTTC,CASSSFSGQFSYEQYF
NA,15,NA,TRBV4-1,TRBJ2-7,TGCGCCAGCAGCCAAGACCGTATGGCAGTCTACGAGCAGTACTTC,CASSQDRMAVYEQYF
NA,15,NA,TRBV2,TRBJ2-6,TGTGCCAGCAAGGGACACAACTCTGGGGCCAACGTCCTGACTTTC,CASKGHNSGANVLTF
TRBD1,15,NA,TRBV27,TRBJ1-1,TGTGCCAGCAGTTTACGGGACAGGGTGAACACTGAAGCTTTCTTT,CASSLRDRVNTEAFF
TRBD1,14,NA,TRBV6-6,TRBJ2-7,TGTGCCAGCAGCGAGGGACAGGGGAAATACGAGCAGTACTTC,CASSEGQGKYEQYF
NA,14,NA,TRBV19,TRBJ1-3,TGTGCCAGTAGTATCGACACAGGGAGAAACACCATATATTTT,CASSIDTGRNTIYF
TRBD2,14,NA,TRBV18,TRBJ2-5,TGTGCCAGCTCACCCACTAGCGGGTTAGAGACCCAGTACTTC,CASSPTSGLETQYF
NA,16,NA,TRBV15,TRBJ1-5,TGTGCCACCAGCAGAGCGTCAGGGGTTAGCAATCAGCCCCAGCATTTT,CATSRASGVSNQPQHF
TRBD1,16,NA,TRBV7-9,TRBJ1-1,TGTGCCAGCGGAACCTACAGGGGGCGAGGGAACACTGAAGCTTTCTTT,CASGTYRGRGNTEAFF
NA,15,NA,TRBV6-1,TRBJ1-1,TGTGCCAGCAGTGACAAGGACAGCAAGAACACTGAAGCTTTCTTT,CASSDKDSKNTEAFF
NA,20,NA,TRBV7-8,TRBJ1-1,TGTGCCAGCAGCTTAAGTAGGTGGGTAGGTGGGGCGCGCATTTATACTGAAGCTTTCTTT,CASSLSRWVGGARIYTEAFF
NA,18,NA,TRBV5-8,TRBJ1-6,TGTGCCAGCAGCATACACATGGGGGACACGACCTATAATTCACCCCTCCACTTT,CASSIHMGDTTYNSPLHF
NA,14,NA,TRBV11-1,TRBJ1-2,TGTGCCAGCAGCGACCCTACAGGGAACTATGGCTACACCTTC,CASSDPTGNYGYTF
TRBD2,16,NA,TRBV19,TRBJ2-5,TGTGCCAGTAGTATTGGAACTAGCGGGGGGGCAAAGACCCAGTACTTC,CASSIGTSGGAKTQYF
NA,14,NA,TRBV6-4,TRBJ2-3,TGTGCCAGCAGTGTTGGCAGAAGCACAGATACGCAGTATTTT,CASSVGRSTDTQYF
TRBD1,15,NA,TRBV2,TRBJ1-2,TGTGCCAGCAGTGGACAGGGAAGCGGCATATATGGCTACACCTTC,CASSGQGSGIYGYTF
TRBD2,17,NA,TRBV2,TRBJ2-5,TGTGCCAGCAGTGAAGCGAGACTAGCGGGTTTACAAGAGACCCAGTACTTC,CASSEARLAGLQETQYF
NA,11,NA,TRBV20-1,TRBJ2-4,TGCAGTGCTAGGGGAGCAGGGGTTCAGTACTTC,CSARGAGVQYF
TRBD1,14,NA,TRBV19,TRBJ1-1,TGTGCCAGTAGTTCAGGGGGCAGGTACACTGAAGCTTTCTTT,CASSSGGRYTEAFF
TRBD2,17,NA,TRBV4-1,TRBJ2-2,TGCGCCAGCAGCCTATCCTCTAGCGGGAGGTACACCGGGGAGCTGTTTTTT,CASSLSSSGRYTGELFF
TRBD2,16,NA,TRBV5-6,TRBJ2-3,TGTGCCAGCAGCTCGGCCACTAGCGGGGGGGCAGATACGCAGTATTTT,CASSSATSGGADTQYF
NA,15,NA,TRBV5-1,TRBJ1-1,TGCGCCAGCAGCTTGTCTGTGGGGGCGCAAGGTGAAGCTTTCTTT,CASSLSVGAQGEAFF
TRBD2,19,NA,TRBV7-2,TRBJ2-1,TGTGCCAGCAGCTTAGTCTCCCTAGCGGGGGGCAGTCCCTACAATGAGCAGTTCTTC,CASSLVSLAGGSPYNEQFF
TRBD2,16,NA,TRBV27,TRBJ2-7,TGTGCCAGCTCCCCGACTAGCGGGAGACCTCAGGGAGAGCAGTACTTC,CASSPTSGRPQGEQYF
NA,11,NA,TRBV20-1,TRBJ1-2,TGCAGTGCTAGACCACAATCTGGCTACACCTTC,CSARPQSGYTF
NA,18,NA,TRBV7-9,TRBJ1-2,TGTGCCAGCAGCTTAGTCTCGCCAGGGGTTCGTTCCGACTATGGCTACACCTTC,CASSLVSPGVRSDYGYTF
NA,13,NA,TRBV28,TRBJ1-2,TGTGCCTCTAGGGGTCAGAAAAACTATGGCTACACCTTC,CASRGQKNYGYTF
TRBD1,15,NA,TRBV11-2,TRBJ1-3,TGTGCCAGCAGCTCGACAGGGGCGCCCGGAAACACCATATATTTT,CASSSTGAPGNTIYF
TRBD2,15,NA,TRBV28,TRBJ2-7,TGTGCCAGCAGTACGGGGACTAGCGGGACCTACGAGCAGTACTTC,CASSTGTSGTYEQYF
NA,13,once,TRBV7-9,TRBJ2-5,TGTGCCAGCAGCCTGACTAACCAAGAGACCCAGTACTTC,CASSLTNQETQYF
TRBD1,16,NA,TRBV28,TRBJ1-2,TGTGCCAGCAGTTTTATAGTAACAGGGGGAAACTATGGCTACACCTTC,CASSFIVTGGNYGYTF
NA,13,NA,TRBV29-1,TRBJ1-1,TGCAGCACGCTACCCTTAGTGAACACTGAAGCTTTCTTT,CSTLPLVNTEAFF
NA,14,NA,TRBV4-1,TRBJ2-5,TGCGCCAGCAGCCCGATAGAGGCGGTTGAGACCCAGTACTTC,CASSPIEAVETQYF
NA,13,NA,TRBV29-1,TRBJ1-1,TGCAGCGTTGAGAGAGGGTTAGCAACTGAAGCTTTCTTT,CSVERGLATEAFF
TRBD2,15,NA,TRBV27,TRBJ2-2,TGTGCCAGCAGACTAGCGGGAAAGAACACCGGGGAGCTGTTTTTT,CASRLAGKNTGELFF
NA,13,NA,TRBV12-5,TRBJ1-1,TGTGCTAGCAGGGGCGGACCCGAAACTGAAGCTTTCTTT,CASRGGPETEAFF
NA,13,NA,TRBV29-1,TRBJ2-7,TGCAGCGTTGAAGAGTCCGACAAAAACGAGCAGTACTTC,CSVEESDKNEQYF
NA,15,once,TRBV5-4,TRBJ1-3,TGTGCCAGCAGCTTGGGACAGCCCTCTGGAAACACCATATATTTT,CASSLGQPSGNTIYF
TRBD1,14,NA,TRBV5-1,TRBJ2-1,TGCGCCAGCAGCCCGTCTGGGACAGACAATGAGCAGTTCTTC,CASSPSGTDNEQFF
NA,14,NA,TRBV19,TRBJ1-1,TGTGCCAGTAACCTACAGGGAGTGAACACTGAAGCTTTCTTT,CASNLQGVNTEAFF
NA,14,once,TRBV4-1,TRBJ1-2,TGCGCCAGCAGAAGGGAGGGGAGCTCCTATGGCTACACCTTC,CASRREGSSYGYTF
NA,16,NA,TRBV6-4,TRBJ2-5,TGTGCCAGCAGTGACTCGATCTGGCGGGTACAAGAGACCCAGTACTTC,CASSDSIWRVQETQYF
NA,14,NA,TRBV6-1,TRBJ1-6,TGTGCCAGCAGTGAAATCCTCCATAATTCACCCCTCCACTTT,CASSEILHNSPLHF
TRBD2,16,NA,TRBV18,TRBJ2-5,TGTGCCAGCTCACCCCCCCGCGGTAGCGGGGAAGAGACCCAGTACTTC,CASSPPRGSGEETQYF
NA,16,NA,TRBV4-1,TRBJ2-7,TGCGCCAGCAGCCAAGATCCTCGGGGAATCAAATACGAGCAGTACTTC,CASSQDPRGIKYEQYF